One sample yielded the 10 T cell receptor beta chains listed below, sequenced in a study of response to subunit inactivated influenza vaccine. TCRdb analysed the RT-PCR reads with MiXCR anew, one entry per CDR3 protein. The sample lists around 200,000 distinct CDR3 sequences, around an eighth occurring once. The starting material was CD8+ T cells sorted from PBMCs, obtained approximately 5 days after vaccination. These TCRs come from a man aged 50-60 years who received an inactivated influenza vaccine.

CDR3 protein: CASRAGGGSSYNEQFF. CDR3 nucleotides: TGTGCCAGCAGAGCAGGGGGGGGGAGCTCCTACAATGAGCAGTTCTTC. This sequence joins TRBV2 and TRBJ2-1, with D perhaps TRBD1 or TRBD2 (7 bases each). CDR1 and CDR2 from the germline V gene are SNHLY and FYNNEI. The CDR3 totals 16 residues. The V end was cut by 6 bases, the J end by 0 bases, with 15 bases between. The full variable domain, in which reference TRBV2 and TRBJ2-1 provide the parts outside the CDR3, is EPEVTQTPSHQVTQMGQEVILRCVPISNHLYFYWYRQILGQKVEFLVSFYNNEISEKSEIFDDQFSVERPDGSNFTLKIRSTKLEDSAMYFCASRAGGGSSYNEQFFGPGTRLTVL.

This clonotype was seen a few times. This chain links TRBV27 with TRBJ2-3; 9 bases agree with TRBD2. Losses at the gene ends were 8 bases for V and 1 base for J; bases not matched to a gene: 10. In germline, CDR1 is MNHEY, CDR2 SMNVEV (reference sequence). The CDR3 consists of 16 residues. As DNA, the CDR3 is TGTGCCAGCGCTCAGCGGACTAGCGCGGGCACAGATACGCAGTATTTT. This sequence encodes CASAQRTSAGTDTQYF.

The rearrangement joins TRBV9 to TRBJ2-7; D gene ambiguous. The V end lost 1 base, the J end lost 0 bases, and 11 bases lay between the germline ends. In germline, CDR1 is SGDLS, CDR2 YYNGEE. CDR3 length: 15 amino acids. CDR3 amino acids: CASSVTGQSSYEQYF. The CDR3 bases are TGTGCCAGCAGCGTAACGGGCCAGAGCTCCTACGAGCAGTACTTC.

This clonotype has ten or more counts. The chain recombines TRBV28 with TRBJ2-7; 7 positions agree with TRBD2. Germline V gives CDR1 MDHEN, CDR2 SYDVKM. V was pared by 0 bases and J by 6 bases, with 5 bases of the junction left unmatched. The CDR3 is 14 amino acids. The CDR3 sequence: CASSLWRRGVEQYF. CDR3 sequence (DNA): TGTGCCAGCAGTTTATGGCGCCGGGGGGTCGAGCAGTACTTC.

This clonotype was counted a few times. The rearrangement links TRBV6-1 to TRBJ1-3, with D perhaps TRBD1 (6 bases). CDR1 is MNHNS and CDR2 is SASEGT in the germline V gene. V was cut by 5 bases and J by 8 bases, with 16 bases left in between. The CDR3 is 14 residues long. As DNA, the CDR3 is TGTGCCAGCAGTCTTTTAGGACAGAGCGACACCATATATTTT. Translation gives CASSLLGQSDTIYF.

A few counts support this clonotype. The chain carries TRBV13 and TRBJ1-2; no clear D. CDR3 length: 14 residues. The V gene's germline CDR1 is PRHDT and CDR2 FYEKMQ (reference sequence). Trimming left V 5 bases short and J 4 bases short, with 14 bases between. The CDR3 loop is CASSPGSLVYGYTF. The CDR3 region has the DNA TGTGCCAGCAGCCCCGGGAGCTTAGTCTATGGCTACACCTTC.

The chain's CDR3 is CSAREKDTPSYEQYF. DNA for the CDR3: TGCAGTGCTAGAGAAAAGGACACCCCCTCCTACGAGCAGTACTTC. V usage is TRBV20-1 and J usage is TRBJ2-7, with a possible D match to TRBD1 (5 bases). Germline V gene data show CDR1 as DFQATT and CDR2 as SNEGSKA (reference sequence). Trimming cost V 0 bases and J 0 bases, with 12 bases left between them. The CDR3 consists of 15 residues.

CDR3 protein: CASSIRSGRDEAFF. The CDR3 coding sequence is TGTGCCAGTAGTATTAGATCCGGGAGAGACGAAGCTTTCTTT. J is TRBJ1-1 and V is TRBV19; no firm D call. V was pared by 3 bases and J by 8 bases, with 16 bases between. Germline V gene sequence: CDR1 LNHDA, CDR2 SQIVND (reference sequence). There are 14 residues in the CDR3.

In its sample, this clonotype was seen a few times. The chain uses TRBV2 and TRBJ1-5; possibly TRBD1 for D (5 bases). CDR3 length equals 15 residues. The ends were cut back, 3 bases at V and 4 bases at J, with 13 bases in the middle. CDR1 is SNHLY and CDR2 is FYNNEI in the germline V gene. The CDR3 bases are TGTGCCAGCAGTGAGATTGGGGCGGGAAATCAGCCCCAGCATTTT. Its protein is CASSEIGAGNQPQHF.

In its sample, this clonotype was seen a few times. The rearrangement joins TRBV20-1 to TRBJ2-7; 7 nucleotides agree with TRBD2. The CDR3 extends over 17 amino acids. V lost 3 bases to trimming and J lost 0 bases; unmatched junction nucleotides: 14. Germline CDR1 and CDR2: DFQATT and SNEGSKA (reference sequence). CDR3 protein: CSARALSGWPSSYEQYF. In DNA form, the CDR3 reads TGCAGTGCTAGGGCTCTTAGCGGGTGGCCGAGCTCCTACGAGCAGTACTTC.